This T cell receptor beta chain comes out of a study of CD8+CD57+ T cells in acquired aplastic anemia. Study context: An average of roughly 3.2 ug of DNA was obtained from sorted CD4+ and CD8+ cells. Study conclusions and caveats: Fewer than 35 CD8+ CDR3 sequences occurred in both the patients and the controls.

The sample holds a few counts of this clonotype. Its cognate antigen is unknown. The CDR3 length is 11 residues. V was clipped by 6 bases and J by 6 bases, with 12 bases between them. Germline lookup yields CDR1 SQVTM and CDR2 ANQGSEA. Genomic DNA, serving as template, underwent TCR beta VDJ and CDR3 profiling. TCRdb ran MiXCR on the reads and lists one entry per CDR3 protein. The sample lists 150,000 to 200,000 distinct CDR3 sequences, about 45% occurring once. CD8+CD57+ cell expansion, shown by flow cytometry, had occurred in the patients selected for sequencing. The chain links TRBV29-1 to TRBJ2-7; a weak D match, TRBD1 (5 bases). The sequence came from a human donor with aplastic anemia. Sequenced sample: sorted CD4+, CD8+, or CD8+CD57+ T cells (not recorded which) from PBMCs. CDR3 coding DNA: TGCAGCGTATTCCAGGGCGGCGAGCAGTACTTC. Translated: CSVFQGGEQYF.